This T cell receptor (beta chain) was profiled in a study of blood T cell repertoires in COVID-19. Measured with immunoSEQ multiplex PCR; TCRdb has only the in-frame clones, and not every one. Of 130,000 to 150,000 clones in the sample, roughly 89% were seen once. V gave up 0 bases and J gave up 5 bases; unmatched junction bases: 5. There are 14 residues in the CDR3. In germline, CDR1 is SGHNT, CDR2 YYREEE (reference sequence). The source of this sequence is a woman in her 50s with acute or convalescent COVID-19. The V gene is TRBV5-4, the J gene TRBJ2-7, with 7 bases fitting TRBD2. Sequencing input: peripheral blood. The CDR3 region has the DNA TGTGCCAGCAGCTTGGCACTAGCGAAGAACGAGCAGTACTTC. Translation: CASSLALAKNEQYF.